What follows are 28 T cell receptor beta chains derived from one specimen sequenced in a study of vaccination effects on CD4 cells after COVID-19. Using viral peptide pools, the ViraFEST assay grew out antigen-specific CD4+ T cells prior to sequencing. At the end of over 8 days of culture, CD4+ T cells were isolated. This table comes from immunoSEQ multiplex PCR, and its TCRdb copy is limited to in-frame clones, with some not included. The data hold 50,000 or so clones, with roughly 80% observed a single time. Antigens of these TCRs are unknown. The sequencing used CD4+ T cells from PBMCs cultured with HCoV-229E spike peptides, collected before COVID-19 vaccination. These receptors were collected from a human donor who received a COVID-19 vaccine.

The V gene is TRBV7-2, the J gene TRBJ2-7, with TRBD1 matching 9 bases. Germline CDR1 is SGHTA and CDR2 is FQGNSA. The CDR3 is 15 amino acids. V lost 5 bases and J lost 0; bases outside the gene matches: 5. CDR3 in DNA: TGTGCCAGCAGCAGGACAGGGGATCGCTCCTACGAGCAGTACGTC. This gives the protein CASSRTGDRSYEQYV.

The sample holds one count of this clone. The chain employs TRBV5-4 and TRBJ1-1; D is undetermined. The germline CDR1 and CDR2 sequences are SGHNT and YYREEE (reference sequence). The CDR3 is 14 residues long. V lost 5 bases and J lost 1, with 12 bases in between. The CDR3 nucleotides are TGTGCCAGCAGTACCCCTTTACCGAACACTGAAGCTTTCTTT. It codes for CASSTPLPNTEAFF.

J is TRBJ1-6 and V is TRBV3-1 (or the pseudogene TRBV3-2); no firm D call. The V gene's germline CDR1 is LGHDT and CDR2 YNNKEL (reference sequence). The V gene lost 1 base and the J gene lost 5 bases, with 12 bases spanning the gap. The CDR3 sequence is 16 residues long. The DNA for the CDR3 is TGTGCCAGCAGCCAAGGGAGGCAGGAAAATAATTCACCCCTCCACTTT. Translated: CASSQGRQENNSPLHF.

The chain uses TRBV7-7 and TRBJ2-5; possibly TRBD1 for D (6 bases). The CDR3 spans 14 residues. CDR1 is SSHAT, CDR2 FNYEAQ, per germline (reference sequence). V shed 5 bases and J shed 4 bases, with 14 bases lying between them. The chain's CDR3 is CASSHTGSRETQYF. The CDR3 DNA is TGTGCCAGCAGCCACACAGGGTCCCGAGAGACCCAGTACTTC.

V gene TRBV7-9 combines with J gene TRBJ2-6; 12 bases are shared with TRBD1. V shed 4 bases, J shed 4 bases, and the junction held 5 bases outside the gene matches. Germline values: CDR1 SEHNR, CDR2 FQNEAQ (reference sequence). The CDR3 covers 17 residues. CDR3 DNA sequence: TGTGCCAGCAGCTACCGGGACAGGGGGCAAGGGGCCAACGTCCTGACTTTC. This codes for CASSYRDRGQGANVLTF.

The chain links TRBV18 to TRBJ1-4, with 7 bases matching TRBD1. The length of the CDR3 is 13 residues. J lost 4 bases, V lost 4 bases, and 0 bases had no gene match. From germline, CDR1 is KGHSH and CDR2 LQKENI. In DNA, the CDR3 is TGTGCCAGCTCACGGGACAGTAATGAAAAACTGTTTTTT. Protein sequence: CASSRDSNEKLFF.

CDR3 nucleotide sequence: TGTGCCAGCAGCTTCAGTCACAATCAGCCCCAGCATTTT. Its translation: CASSFSHNQPQHF. The V and J genes are TRBV5-5 and TRBJ1-5; no reliable D call. In germline, CDR1 is SGHKS, CDR2 YYEKEE (reference sequence). There are 13 residues in the CDR3. V dropped 2 bases and J dropped 3 bases, with 6 bases sitting between them.

CDR3 bases: TGTGCCAGCAGCCTTTATAGGAGCGGGGGTACGTTCTTC. This encodes CASSLYRSGGTFF. The J gene is TRBJ2-1, the V gene TRBV14; the match to TRBD2 covers 8 bases. The V and J ends lost 4 bases and 15 bases, in that order; junction bases with no gene match: 11. The germline V gene encodes CDR1 SGHDN and CDR2 FVKESK. The CDR3 contains 13 residues.

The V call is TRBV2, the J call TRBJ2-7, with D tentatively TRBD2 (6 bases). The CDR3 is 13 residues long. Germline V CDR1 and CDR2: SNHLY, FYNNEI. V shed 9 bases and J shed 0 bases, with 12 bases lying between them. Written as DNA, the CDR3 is TGTGCCAGTCGGAGGGAGGTCTCCTACGAGCAGTACGTC. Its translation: CASRREVSYEQYV.

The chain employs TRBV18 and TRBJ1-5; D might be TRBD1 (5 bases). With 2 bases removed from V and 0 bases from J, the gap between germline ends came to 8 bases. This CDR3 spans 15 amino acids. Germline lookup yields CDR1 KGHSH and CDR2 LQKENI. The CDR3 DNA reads TGTGCCAGCTCACCAGGGGGGTATAGCAATCAGCCCCAGCATTTT. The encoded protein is CASSPGGYSNQPQHF.

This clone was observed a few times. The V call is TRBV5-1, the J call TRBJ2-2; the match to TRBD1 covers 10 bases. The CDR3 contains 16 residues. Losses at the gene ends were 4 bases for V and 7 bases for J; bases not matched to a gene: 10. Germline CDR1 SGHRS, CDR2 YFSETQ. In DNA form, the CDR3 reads TGCGCCAGCAGCACCCCGGGACAGGGGCAATACGGGGAGCTGTTTTTT. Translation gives CASSTPGQGQYGELFF.

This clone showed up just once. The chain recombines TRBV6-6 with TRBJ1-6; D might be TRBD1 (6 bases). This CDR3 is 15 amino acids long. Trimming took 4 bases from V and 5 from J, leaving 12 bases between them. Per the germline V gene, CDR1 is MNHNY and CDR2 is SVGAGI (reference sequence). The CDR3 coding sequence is TGTGCCAGCAGTTGGGACAAGGAGGATAATTCACCCCTCCACTTT. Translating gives CASSWDKEDNSPLHF.

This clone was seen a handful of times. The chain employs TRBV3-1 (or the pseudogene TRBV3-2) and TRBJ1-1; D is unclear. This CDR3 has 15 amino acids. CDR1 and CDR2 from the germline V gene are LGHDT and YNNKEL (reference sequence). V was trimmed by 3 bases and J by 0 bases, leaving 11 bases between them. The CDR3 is CASSHGYGVNTEAFF. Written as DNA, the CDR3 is TGTGCCAGCAGCCATGGATATGGAGTGAACACTGAAGCTTTCTTT.

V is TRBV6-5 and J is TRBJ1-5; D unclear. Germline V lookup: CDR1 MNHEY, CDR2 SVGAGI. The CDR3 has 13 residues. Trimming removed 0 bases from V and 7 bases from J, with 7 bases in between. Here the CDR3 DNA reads TGTGCCAGCAGTTACTCAGGGAAACAGCCCCAGCATTTT. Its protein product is CASSYSGKQPQHF.

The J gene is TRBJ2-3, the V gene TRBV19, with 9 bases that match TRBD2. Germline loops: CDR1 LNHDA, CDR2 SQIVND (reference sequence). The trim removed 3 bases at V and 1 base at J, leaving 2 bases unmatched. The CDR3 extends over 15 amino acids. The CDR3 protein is CASSIRTSGTDTQYF. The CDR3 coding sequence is TGTGCCAGTAGTATCCGGACTAGCGGCACAGATACGCAGTATTTT.

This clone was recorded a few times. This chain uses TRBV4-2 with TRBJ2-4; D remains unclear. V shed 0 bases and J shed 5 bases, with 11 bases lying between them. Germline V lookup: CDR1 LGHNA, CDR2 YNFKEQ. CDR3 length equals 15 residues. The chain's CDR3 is CASSQERVPENIQYF. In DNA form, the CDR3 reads TGTGCCAGCAGCCAAGAACGGGTACCGGAAAACATTCAGTACTTC.

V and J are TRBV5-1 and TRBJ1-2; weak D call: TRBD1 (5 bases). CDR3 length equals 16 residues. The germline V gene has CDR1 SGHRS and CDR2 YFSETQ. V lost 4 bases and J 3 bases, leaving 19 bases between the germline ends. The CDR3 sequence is CASSVDTTAGDYGYTF. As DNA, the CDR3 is TGCGCCAGCAGCGTGGATACGACAGCCGGAGACTATGGCTACACCTTC. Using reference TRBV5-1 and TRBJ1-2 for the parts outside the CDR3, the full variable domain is KAGVTQTPRYLIKTRGQQVTLSCSPISGHRSVSWYQQTPGQGLQFLFEYFSETQRNKGNFPGRFSGRQFSNSRSEMNVSTLELGDSALYLCASSVDTTAGDYGYTFGSGTRLTVV.

The CDR3 DNA is TGTGCCAGCAGTTTAGCGGAGAAACGGGGCTATGGCTACACCTTC. It encodes CASSLAEKRGYGYTF. The gene calls are TRBV28 and TRBJ1-2; no clear D. The CDR3 is 15 residues long. From germline, CDR1 is MDHEN and CDR2 SYDVKM. With 2 bases removed from V and 4 bases from J, the gap between germline ends came to 14 bases.

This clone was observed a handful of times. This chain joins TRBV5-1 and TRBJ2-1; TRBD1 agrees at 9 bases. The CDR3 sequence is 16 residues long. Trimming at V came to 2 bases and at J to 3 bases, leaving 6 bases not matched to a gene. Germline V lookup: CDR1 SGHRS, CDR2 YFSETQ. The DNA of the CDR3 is TGCGCCAGCAGCTTAACCGGGACAGGGAACTACAATGAGCAGTTCTTC. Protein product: CASSLTGTGNYNEQFF.

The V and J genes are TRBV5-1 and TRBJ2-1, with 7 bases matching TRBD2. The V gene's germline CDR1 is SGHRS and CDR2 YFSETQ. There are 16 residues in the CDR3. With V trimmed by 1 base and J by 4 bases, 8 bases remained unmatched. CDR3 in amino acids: CASSLQPPGGYNEQFF. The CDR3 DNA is TGCGCCAGCAGCTTGCAGCCCCCGGGGGGTTACAATGAGCAGTTCTTC.

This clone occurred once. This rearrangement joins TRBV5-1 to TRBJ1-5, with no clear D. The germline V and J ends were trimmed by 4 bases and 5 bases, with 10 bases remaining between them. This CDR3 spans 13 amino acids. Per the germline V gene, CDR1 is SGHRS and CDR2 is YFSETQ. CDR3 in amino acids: CASSTDGDQPQHF. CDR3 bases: TGCGCCAGCAGCACGGACGGAGATCAGCCCCAGCATTTT.

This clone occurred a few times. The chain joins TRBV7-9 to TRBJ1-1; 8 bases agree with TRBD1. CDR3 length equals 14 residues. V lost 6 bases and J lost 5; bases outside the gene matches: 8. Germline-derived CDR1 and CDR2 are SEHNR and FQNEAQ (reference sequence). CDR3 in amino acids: CASRDDRGLTEAFF. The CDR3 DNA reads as TGTGCCAGCAGAGACGACAGGGGACTGACTGAAGCTTTCTTT. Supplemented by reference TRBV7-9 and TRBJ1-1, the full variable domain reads DTGVSQNPRHKITKRGQNVTFRCDPISEHNRLYWYRQTLGQGPEFLTYFQNEAQLEKSRLLSDRFSAERPKGSFSTLEIQRTEQGDSAMYLCASRDDRGLTEAFFGQGTRLTVV.

The CDR3 coding sequence is TGTGCCAGCAGCGTAGCGAGCTACAATGAGCAGTTCTTC. It encodes CASSVASYNEQFF. The V and J genes are TRBV9 and TRBJ2-1; D not resolved. This CDR3 is built from 13 residues. Trimming left V 0 bases short and J 3 bases short, with 4 bases between. Per the germline V gene, CDR1 is SGDLS and CDR2 is YYNGEE.

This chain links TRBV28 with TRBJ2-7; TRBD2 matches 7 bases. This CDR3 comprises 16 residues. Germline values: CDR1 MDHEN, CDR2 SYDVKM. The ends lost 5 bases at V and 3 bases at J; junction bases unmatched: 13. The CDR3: CASSPTLAGTNYEQYV. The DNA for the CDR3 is TGTGCCAGCAGTCCTACCTTAGCGGGTACGAACTACGAGCAGTACGTC.

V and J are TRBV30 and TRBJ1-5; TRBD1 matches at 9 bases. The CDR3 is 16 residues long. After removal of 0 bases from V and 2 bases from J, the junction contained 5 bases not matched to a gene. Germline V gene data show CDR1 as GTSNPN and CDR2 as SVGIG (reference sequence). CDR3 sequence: CAWSVVTGGGNQPQHF. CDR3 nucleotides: TGTGCCTGGAGTGTGGTGACAGGGGGTGGCAATCAGCCCCAGCATTTT.

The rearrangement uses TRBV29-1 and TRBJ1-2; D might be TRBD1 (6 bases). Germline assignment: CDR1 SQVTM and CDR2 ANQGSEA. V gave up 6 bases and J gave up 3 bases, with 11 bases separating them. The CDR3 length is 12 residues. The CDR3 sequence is CSVGGADYGYTF. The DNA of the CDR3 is TGCAGCGTGGGGGGGGCTGACTATGGCTACACCTTC.

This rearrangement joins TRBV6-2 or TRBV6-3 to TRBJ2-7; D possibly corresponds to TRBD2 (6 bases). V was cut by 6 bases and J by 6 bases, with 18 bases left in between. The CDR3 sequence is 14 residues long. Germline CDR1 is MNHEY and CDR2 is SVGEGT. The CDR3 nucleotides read TGTGCCAGCAGCACCGGTCGTAACGGGGGCGAGCAGTACGTC. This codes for CASSTGRNGGEQYV.

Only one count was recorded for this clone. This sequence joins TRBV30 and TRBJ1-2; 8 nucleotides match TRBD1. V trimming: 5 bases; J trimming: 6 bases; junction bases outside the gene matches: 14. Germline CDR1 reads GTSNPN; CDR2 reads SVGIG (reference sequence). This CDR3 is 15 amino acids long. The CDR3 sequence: CAWRAEGRGRDGYTF. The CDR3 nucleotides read TGTGCCTGGCGGGCCGAGGGCAGGGGGCGCGATGGCTACACCTTC.